Presented here are 24 T cell receptor beta chains from one specimen sequenced in a study of control samples from healthy donors and cancer patients. Data came from immunoSEQ multiplex PCR; TCRdb stores just in-frame clones and leaves some out. The repertoire includes about 170,000 clones, approximately 86% of them detected once, and roughly 5% sits in the top ten. Sequencing was performed on blood. Receptor source: a woman between 25 and 40 years old in good health.

The chain is built from TRBV7-9 and TRBJ2-5; D ambiguous. The V end was cut by 2 bases, the J end by 4 bases, with 11 bases between. The CDR3 runs 14 residues. Germline CDR1 reads SEHNR; CDR2 reads FQNEAQ (reference sequence). This CDR3 reads CASSLSSGAETQYF. In DNA form, the CDR3 reads TGTGCCAGCAGCTTATCGTCGGGTGCAGAGACCCAGTACTTC.

The chain uses TRBV27 and TRBJ1-1; 7 bases fit TRBD1. V shed 6 bases and J 2 bases; nucleotides not matched to a gene: 12. Germline-derived CDR1 and CDR2 are MNHEY and SMNVEV (reference sequence). The CDR3 length is 16 residues. CDR3 coding DNA: TGTGCCAGCAGCACCCACAGGGGAGGGCAAAACACTGAAGCTTTCTTT. This codes for CASSTHRGGQNTEAFF.

The chain links TRBV30 to TRBJ1-1; TRBD1 aligns across 9 bases. CDR1 is GTSNPN and CDR2 is SVGIG in the germline V gene (reference sequence). This CDR3 comprises 14 residues. Trimming cost V 3 bases and J 10 bases; bases outside gene matches: 12. The CDR3 reads CAWRLTGGRVGAFF. CDR3 DNA sequence: TGTGCCTGGAGGCTGACAGGGGGAAGGGTTGGAGCTTTCTTT.

The rearrangement uses TRBV2 and TRBJ2-5; 9 bases are a match to TRBD1. CDR1 is SNHLY and CDR2 is FYNNEI in the germline V gene. V shed 4 bases and J 4 bases; nucleotides not matched to a gene: 13. The CDR3 consists of 17 residues. CDR3 loop: CASSGLFGTGLRETQYF. CDR3 nucleotide sequence: TGTGCCAGCAGTGGACTTTTCGGGACAGGGCTTCGAGAGACCCAGTACTTC.

The rearrangement links TRBV7-2 to TRBJ2-7; 11 bases agree with TRBD2. The ends lost 5 bases at V and 6 bases at J; junction bases unmatched: 15. CDR3 length equals 17 residues. Germline-derived CDR1 and CDR2 are SGHTA and FQGNSA. CDR3 DNA sequence: TGTGCCAGCAGCATTACTAGCGGGAGTGGGACCGGGCGCGAGCAGTACTTC. Its protein is CASSITSGSGTGREQYF.

The chain couples TRBV11-2 to TRBJ2-2, with D perhaps given as TRBD1 or TRBD2 (5 bases each). The CDR3 contains 14 residues. V gave up 5 bases and J gave up 3 bases, with 10 bases separating them. Germline CDR1 reads SGHAT; CDR2 reads FQNNGV. The DNA of the CDR3 is TGTGCCAGCAGCCGGGGCAGGGACACCGGGGAGCTGTTTTTT. It is translated as CASSRGRDTGELFF.

The J gene is TRBJ2-1, the V gene TRBV5-6; the D is unclear. Between the trimmed V and J ends, which lost 0 bases and 0 bases, there was a span of 7 bases. Germline CDR1 SGHDT, CDR2 YYEEEE. This CDR3 has 15 residues. The CDR3 DNA reads TGTGCCAGCAGCTTGGCACAGATCTCCTACAATGAGCAGTTCTTC. Its translation is CASSLAQISYNEQFF.

This clone came up once. The chain employs TRBV6-2 or TRBV6-3 and TRBJ1-2, with D possibly TRBD1 on 5 matching bases. Trimming cost V 3 bases and J 6 bases, with 17 bases left between them. In germline, CDR1 is MNHEY, CDR2 SVGEGT. The CDR3 spans 15 residues. The CDR3 DNA reads TGTGCCAGCAGTTATTACGCCGCCAGGGCAGATGGCTACACCTTC. Amino acids: CASSYYAARADGYTF.

The V gene is TRBV19, the J gene TRBJ1-5, with TRBD1 as a possible D gene (6 bases). From germline, CDR1 is LNHDA and CDR2 SQIVND (reference sequence). V lost 8 bases to trimming and J lost 1 base, with 21 bases between them. The length of the CDR3 is 17 residues. This CDR3 reads CASFPTWGGASNQPQHF. CDR3 DNA sequence: TGTGCCAGTTTCCCCACCTGGGGGGGGGCGAGCAATCAGCCCCAGCATTTT.

This clone was observed a few times. The chain carries TRBV4-2 and TRBJ1-5, with TRBD1 identical over 7 bases. Germline lookup yields CDR1 LGHNA and CDR2 YNFKEQ. J lost 3 bases, V lost 4 bases, and 6 bases had no gene match. The CDR3 totals 15 residues. The CDR3 loop is CASSLGDRANQPQHF. CDR3 coding DNA: TGTGCCAGCAGCCTTGGAGACAGGGCCAATCAGCCCCAGCATTTT.

The chain is built from TRBV27 and TRBJ1-3, with a possible D match to TRBD1 (6 bases). V lost 10 bases to trimming and J lost 6 bases, with 19 bases between them. The CDR3 has 14 amino acids. CDR1 and CDR2 from the germline V gene are MNHEY and SMNVEV (reference sequence). CDR3 region: CATKRGGMENTIYF. The CDR3 DNA is TGTGCCACCAAAAGGGGGGGGATGGAAAACACCATATATTTT.

This chain uses TRBV29-1 with TRBJ2-3; tentatively, D is TRBD1 or TRBD2 (5 bases each). The V end lost 2 bases, the J end lost 5 bases, and 14 bases lay between the germline ends. The CDR3 contains 14 residues. CDR1 is SQVTM, CDR2 ANQGSEA, per germline. The CDR3 DNA reads as TGCAGCGTTGAATTGGGGGACCGTGGAGATACGCAGTATTTT. Residues: CSVELGDRGDTQYF.

This chain joins TRBV11-2 and TRBJ1-2; 9 bases line up with TRBD1. The J segment lost 2 bases and the V segment lost 5 bases, leaving 9 bases of the junction unmatched. Germline V lookup: CDR1 SGHAT, CDR2 FQNNGV. The CDR3 has 16 amino acids. Here the CDR3 DNA reads TGTGCCAGCAGCGACAGGGGGACAGGGCTCAACTATGGCTACACCTTC. It encodes CASSDRGTGLNYGYTF.

The chain recombines TRBV19 with TRBJ2-1; D uncertain. Germline CDR1 reads LNHDA; CDR2 reads SQIVND (reference sequence). This CDR3 is 15 amino acids long. V was trimmed by 6 bases and J by 7 bases, leaving 19 bases between them. The CDR3 DNA sequence: TGTGCCAGTAGCCCACCATTCACAGCCGCTAATGAGCAGTTCTTC. It encodes CASSPPFTAANEQFF. The variable domain in full, completed from reference TRBV19 and TRBJ2-1, reads DGGITQSPKYLFRKEGQNVTLSCEQNLNHDAMYWYRQDPGQGLRLIYYSQIVNDFQKGDIAEGYSVSREKKESFPLTVTSAQKNPTAFYLCASSPPFTAANEQFFGPGTRLTVL.

The chain employs TRBV19 and TRBJ1-1; 7 positions agree with TRBD1. The CDR3 length is 13 residues. Trimming cost V 6 bases and J 1 base; bases outside gene matches: 2. Per germline, CDR1 LNHDA and CDR2 SQIVND (reference sequence). In nucleotides, the CDR3 is TGTGCCAGTAGCCGGACAGGGAACACTGAAGCTTTCTTT. This codes for CASSRTGNTEAFF.

The rearrangement uses TRBV30 and TRBJ1-1; D is perhaps TRBD1 (5 bases). This CDR3 comprises 16 residues. CDR1 is GTSNPN, CDR2 SVGIG, per germline (reference sequence). With 1 base removed from V and 5 bases from J, the gap between germline ends came to 20 bases. DNA of the CDR3: TGTGCCTGGAGTGCCTTCCTCCCTCTCGGGGGGACTGAAGCTTTCTTT. Protein product: CAWSAFLPLGGTEAFF.

This rearrangement joins TRBV27 to TRBJ2-3; a weak D match, TRBD2 (6 bases). The CDR3 covers 15 residues. Germline lookup yields CDR1 MNHEY and CDR2 SMNVEV (reference sequence). V dropped 2 bases and J dropped 2 bases, with 11 bases sitting between them. The CDR3, as DNA: TGTGCCAGCAGTTTAGCGGGGTCTATCACAGATACGCAGTATTTT. It yields the protein CASSLAGSITDTQYF.

V gene TRBV11-1 combines with J gene TRBJ2-1, with D hard to call. Trimming left V 8 bases short and J 6 bases short, with 17 bases between. The CDR3 loop spans 14 amino acids. The germline V gene encodes CDR1 SGHAT and CDR2 FQDESV (reference sequence). CDR3 bases: TGTGCCAGCGGGCTTGAGGTGAGAATCAATGAGCAGTTCTTC. This translates into CASGLEVRINEQFF.

The rearrangement links TRBV19 to TRBJ2-3; no reliable D call. The CDR3 runs 13 residues. Per germline, CDR1 LNHDA and CDR2 SQIVND (reference sequence). Trimming pared 5 bases from V and 2 bases from J, leaving 8 bases between. CDR3: CASSARATDTQYF. The CDR3 DNA reads TGTGCCAGTAGTGCCCGGGCCACAGATACGCAGTATTTT.

The rearrangement joins TRBV5-4 to TRBJ1-6, with D hard to call. CDR1 and CDR2 (germline): SGHNT, YYREEE (reference sequence). Deletions cut 4 bases from V and 0 bases from J, with 8 bases between. The CDR3 extends over 15 amino acids. CDR3 nucleotides: TGTGCCAGCAGCGAACAGAGCTCCTATAATTCACCCCTCCACTTT. This codes for CASSEQSSYNSPLHF.

The V and J genes are TRBV5-1 and TRBJ2-2, with D perhaps matching TRBD1 (6 bases). V was trimmed by 4 bases and J by 6 bases, leaving 16 bases between them. This CDR3 region has 15 residues. Germline V gives CDR1 SGHRS, CDR2 YFSETQ. For the CDR3, the DNA is TGCGCCAGCAGCCTGAATCCAGGGGAATCCGGGGAGCTGTTTTTT. Translation gives CASSLNPGESGELFF. Together with reference TRBV5-1 and TRBJ2-2, the CDR3 gives the full variable domain: KAGVTQTPRYLIKTRGQQVTLSCSPISGHRSVSWYQQTPGQGLQFLFEYFSETQRNKGNFPGRFSGRQFSNSRSEMNVSTLELGDSALYLCASSLNPGESGELFFGEGSRLTVL.

The chain is built from TRBV14 and TRBJ2-3; no firm D call. Germline CDR1 and CDR2: SGHDN and FVKESK. This CDR3 is built from 12 residues. V was pared by 1 base and J by 6 bases, with 5 bases between. The CDR3 loop is CASSQVSDTQYF. DNA for the CDR3: TGTGCCAGCAGCCAAGTCTCGGATACGCAGTATTTT.

This chain connects TRBV5-1 to TRBJ1-1; a possible D gene is TRBD1 (5 bases). This CDR3 has 14 residues. The ends were cut back, 3 bases at V and 4 bases at J, with 13 bases in the middle. The germline V gene encodes CDR1 SGHRS and CDR2 YFSETQ. The chain's CDR3 is CASSWGREVTEAFF. The CDR3 DNA follows: TGCGCCAGCAGCTGGGGCAGGGAGGTCACTGAAGCTTTCTTT. The variable domain in full, with the rest retrieved from reference TRBV5-1 and TRBJ1-1, is KAGVTQTPRYLIKTRGQQVTLSCSPISGHRSVSWYQQTPGQGLQFLFEYFSETQRNKGNFPGRFSGRQFSNSRSEMNVSTLELGDSALYLCASSWGREVTEAFFGQGTRLTVV.

The chain uses TRBV5-1 and TRBJ1-1, with 7 bases lining up with TRBD1. Per germline, CDR1 SGHRS and CDR2 YFSETQ. The CDR3 contains 13 residues. V shed 0 bases, J shed 9 bases, and the junction held 5 bases outside the gene matches. DNA of the CDR3: TGCGCCAGCAGCTTGGGACAGGGAGGACAAGCTTTCTTT. Protein product: CASSLGQGGQAFF.